A selection of T cell receptor beta chains follows, all from one sample in a study of control samples from healthy donors and cancer patients. The table came from immunoSEQ multiplex PCR; TCRdb's copy has only in-frame clones and leaves some out. Of 170,000 or so clones in the sample, approximately 91% were seen once. The sequencing input was blood. The receptor set was obtained from a woman aged 40 to 55 in good health. CDR3s include the opening cysteine and the closing phenylalanine or tryptophan. D genes are given only for firm matches. Only part of the rows carry a size: once, few, many, or a class if the clone is expanded.

D gene: .
clone size: .
J gene: TRBJ1-5
V gene: TRBV6-5
CDR3 protein: CASGQAAGVNQPQHF
CDR3 DNA: TGTGCCAGCGGCCAGGCGGCAGGGGTCAATCAGCCCCAGCATTTT

D gene: .
clone size: .
J gene: TRBJ2-2
V gene: TRBV29-1
CDR3 protein: CSVGKQGALGELFF
CDR3 DNA: TGCAGCGTAGGTAAACAGGGAGCATTAGGGGAGCTGTTTTTT

D gene: TRBD1
clone size: .
J gene: TRBJ2-4
V gene: TRBV3-1/TRBV3-2
CDR3 protein: CASSQEDRYGNIQYF
CDR3 DNA: TGTGCCAGCAGCCAAGAGGACAGGTATGGAAACATTCAGTACTTC

D gene: .
clone size: .
J gene: TRBJ2-7
V gene: TRBV11-2
CDR3 protein: CASDDLDEQSYEQYF
CDR3 DNA: TGTGCCAGCGACGACCTGGACGAGCAATCCTACGAGCAGTACTTC

D gene: .
clone size: .
J gene: TRBJ1-1
V gene: TRBV11-2
CDR3 protein: CASSQRGVMNTEAFF
CDR3 DNA: TGTGCCAGCAGCCAACGGGGGGTAATGAACACTGAAGCTTTCTTT

D gene: .
clone size: .
J gene: TRBJ1-1
V gene: TRBV4-1
CDR3 protein: CASSLTGADLNTEAFF
CDR3 DNA: TGCGCCAGCAGCCTAACCGGGGCGGATTTGAACACTGAAGCTTTCTTT

D gene: .
clone size: .
J gene: TRBJ2-7
V gene: TRBV5-1
CDR3 protein: CASSLGNIREAYEQYF
CDR3 DNA: TGCGCCAGCAGCTTGGGAAACATAAGGGAAGCCTACGAGCAGTACTTC

D gene: .
clone size: .
J gene: TRBJ1-4
V gene: TRBV14
CDR3 protein: CASSHDGDGGIEKLFF
CDR3 DNA: TGTGCCAGCAGCCATGATGGAGACGGGGGCATTGAAAAACTGTTTTTT

D gene: TRBD1
clone size: .
J gene: TRBJ1-2
V gene: TRBV6-5
CDR3 protein: CASSSLGTGYGYTF
CDR3 DNA: TGTGCCAGCAGTTCCCTCGGGACAGGCTATGGCTACACCTTC

D gene: .
clone size: .
J gene: TRBJ1-3
V gene: TRBV19
CDR3 protein: CASRPQGGGSSGNTIYF
CDR3 DNA: TGTGCCAGTAGACCACAGGGAGGAGGAAGCTCTGGAAACACCATATATTTT

D gene: TRBD2
clone size: .
J gene: TRBJ2-3
V gene: TRBV6-6
CDR3 protein: CASSYAGGGGTQYF
CDR3 DNA: TGTGCCAGCAGTTACGCCGGGGGGGGAGGTACGCAGTATTTT

D gene: .
clone size: .
J gene: TRBJ1-4
V gene: TRBV2
CDR3 protein: CASTLEMSEKLFF
CDR3 DNA: TGTGCCAGCACCCTAGAGATGAGTGAAAAACTGTTTTTT

D gene: .
clone size: .
J gene: TRBJ1-3
V gene: TRBV5-4
CDR3 protein: CASQVGGGSGNTIYF
CDR3 DNA: TGTGCCAGCCAAGTCGGGGGAGGGAGTGGAAACACCATATATTTT

D gene: TRBD2
clone size: .
J gene: TRBJ2-3
V gene: TRBV5-1
CDR3 protein: CASSRAAGGVTDTQYF
CDR3 DNA: TGCGCCAGCAGCCGGGCGGCGGGGGGGGTCACAGATACGCAGTATTTT

D gene: .
clone size: .
J gene: TRBJ1-4
V gene: TRBV18
CDR3 protein: CASSLPGRGNEKLFF
CDR3 DNA: TGTGCCAGCTCCCTCCCCGGACGGGGGAATGAAAAACTGTTTTTT

D gene: .
clone size: .
J gene: TRBJ2-3
V gene: TRBV7-9
CDR3 protein: CASSLFSGTDTQYF
CDR3 DNA: TGTGCCAGCAGCTTATTTAGTGGCACAGATACGCAGTATTTT

D gene: .
clone size: .
J gene: TRBJ2-3
V gene: TRBV4-1
CDR3 protein: CASSQVQGKSTDTQYF
CDR3 DNA: TGCGCCAGCAGCCAAGTGCAGGGGAAAAGCACAGATACGCAGTATTTT

D gene: TRBD2
clone size: .
J gene: TRBJ2-3
V gene: TRBV5-5
CDR3 protein: CASSPGLAGGAGDTQYF
CDR3 DNA: TGTGCCAGCAGCCCGGGACTAGCGGGGGGGGCCGGAGATACGCAGTATTTT

D gene: .
clone size: .
J gene: TRBJ2-1
V gene: TRBV6-2/TRBV6-3
CDR3 protein: CASSNYNEQFF
CDR3 DNA: TGTGCCAGCAGTAACTACAATGAGCAGTTCTTC

D gene: .
clone size: few
J gene: TRBJ2-7
V gene: TRBV27
CDR3 protein: CASSLTETGSYEQYF
CDR3 DNA: TGTGCCAGCAGTTTAACTGAGACAGGCTCCTACGAGCAGTACTTC

D gene: .
clone size: .
J gene: TRBJ2-3
V gene: TRBV12-5
CDR3 protein: CASGSRASSTDTQYF
CDR3 DNA: TGTGCTAGTGGTTCAAGAGCCTCTAGCACAGATACGCAGTATTTT

D gene: .
clone size: .
J gene: TRBJ2-3
V gene: TRBV6-1
CDR3 protein: CASSELTPDTQYF
CDR3 DNA: TGTGCCAGCAGTGAATTAACACCAGATACGCAGTATTTT

D gene: .
clone size: .
J gene: TRBJ2-5
V gene: TRBV19
CDR3 protein: CASSTPGTLQETQYF
CDR3 DNA: TGTGCCAGTAGTACCCCCGGGACCCTCCAAGAGACCCAGTACTTC

D gene: .
clone size: .
J gene: TRBJ1-1
V gene: TRBV20-1
CDR3 protein: CSAEMNTEAFF
CDR3 DNA: TGCAGTGCTGAGATGAACACTGAAGCTTTCTTT

D gene: .
clone size: .
J gene: TRBJ1-5
V gene: TRBV2
CDR3 protein: CASSGILSDQPQHF
CDR3 DNA: TGTGCCAGCAGCGGGATTTTAAGCGATCAGCCCCAGCATTTT

D gene: TRBD1
clone size: .
J gene: TRBJ1-4
V gene: TRBV10-2
CDR3 protein: CASSDPIGDRGSEKLFF
CDR3 DNA: TGCGCCAGCAGTGACCCTATAGGGGACAGGGGTTCCGAAAAACTGTTTTTT

D gene: .
clone size: .
J gene: TRBJ1-5
V gene: TRBV19
CDR3 protein: CASSDSSNQPQHF
CDR3 DNA: TGTGCCAGTAGCGACAGTAGCAATCAGCCCCAGCATTTT

D gene: .
clone size: .
J gene: TRBJ2-1
V gene: TRBV3-1/TRBV3-2
CDR3 protein: CASSQDLGQGYGEQFF
CDR3 DNA: TGTGCCAGCAGCCAAGATCTTGGGCAGGGGTACGGTGAGCAGTTCTTC

D gene: TRBD2
clone size: .
J gene: TRBJ2-6
V gene: TRBV6-1
CDR3 protein: CASSDGGGSGANVLTF
CDR3 DNA: TGTGCCAGCAGTGACGGGGGGGGATCTGGGGCCAACGTCCTGACTTTC

D gene: TRBD1
clone size: .
J gene: TRBJ1-1
V gene: TRBV13
CDR3 protein: CASSLNTGGMNTEAFF
CDR3 DNA: TGTGCCAGCAGCTTAAATACAGGGGGCATGAACACTGAAGCTTTCTTT

D gene: TRBD1
clone size: .
J gene: TRBJ1-2
V gene: TRBV27
CDR3 protein: CASSHTGTGYGYTF
CDR3 DNA: TGTGCCAGCAGTCATACCGGGACAGGGTATGGCTACACCTTC

D gene: .
clone size: .
J gene: TRBJ2-7
V gene: TRBV4-1
CDR3 protein: CASSQGSSLSEQYF
CDR3 DNA: TGCGCCAGCAGCCAAGGGTCGAGTCTCAGCGAGCAGTACTTC

D gene: TRBD2
clone size: .
J gene: TRBJ2-3
V gene: TRBV7-8
CDR3 protein: CASSSTSLAGEFTDTQYF
CDR3 DNA: TGTGCCAGCAGCTCCACTTCACTAGCGGGGGAGTTCACAGATACGCAGTATTTT

D gene: TRBD1
clone size: .
J gene: TRBJ1-4
V gene: TRBV5-1
CDR3 protein: CASSLRQGGEKLFF
CDR3 DNA: TGCGCCAGCAGCTTACGACAGGGTGGGGAAAAACTGTTTTTT

D gene: TRBD1
clone size: .
J gene: TRBJ1-2
V gene: TRBV7-9
CDR3 protein: CASSHGDREYYGYTF
CDR3 DNA: TGTGCCAGCAGCCACGGGGACAGGGAGTACTATGGCTACACCTTC

D gene: TRBD2
clone size: .
J gene: TRBJ2-2
V gene: TRBV29-1
CDR3 protein: CSVEISGGAFGELFF
CDR3 DNA: TGCAGCGTTGAAATTAGCGGGGGGGCCTTCGGGGAGCTGTTTTTT

D gene: .
clone size: .
J gene: TRBJ1-1
V gene: TRBV2
CDR3 protein: CASSESYTEAFF
CDR3 DNA: TGTGCCAGCAGTGAAAGCTACACTGAAGCTTTCTTT

D gene: .
clone size: .
J gene: TRBJ2-6
V gene: TRBV29-1
CDR3 protein: CSVRQGTSGANVLTF
CDR3 DNA: TGCAGCGTACGACAGGGTACTAGCGGGGCCAACGTCCTGACTTTC

D gene: .
clone size: .
J gene: TRBJ1-5
V gene: TRBV6-5
CDR3 protein: CASSWASNQPQHF
CDR3 DNA: TGTGCCAGCAGTTGGGCTAGCAATCAGCCCCAGCATTTT

D gene: TRBD1
clone size: .
J gene: TRBJ1-2
V gene: TRBV4-1
CDR3 protein: CASSQVPGQGETNGYTF
CDR3 DNA: TGCGCCAGCAGCCAAGTACCGGGACAGGGTGAAACGAACGGCTACACCTTC

D gene: TRBD2
clone size: .
J gene: TRBJ2-1
V gene: TRBV10-3
CDR3 protein: CAISQRLAGGPGDNEQFF
CDR3 DNA: TGTGCCATAAGCCAAAGGCTAGCGGGGGGTCCTGGCGACAATGAGCAGTTCTTC

D gene: .
clone size: .
J gene: TRBJ1-1
V gene: TRBV3-1/TRBV3-2
CDR3 protein: CASSQAQIRNTEAFF
CDR3 DNA: TGTGCCAGCAGCCAAGCTCAGATCCGGAACACTGAAGCTTTCTTT

D gene: .
clone size: .
J gene: TRBJ2-5
V gene: TRBV5-4
CDR3 protein: CATKRGGGSETQYF
CDR3 DNA: TGTGCCACCAAGCGAGGGGGTGGGTCAGAGACCCAGTACTTC

D gene: TRBD2
clone size: .
J gene: TRBJ2-5
V gene: TRBV5-4
CDR3 protein: CASSLGLAGGQETQYF
CDR3 DNA: TGTGCCAGCAGCTTGGGGTTAGCGGGGGGGCAAGAGACCCAGTACTTC

D gene: .
clone size: once
J gene: TRBJ2-4
V gene: TRBV5-6
CDR3 protein: CASSFRLAKNIQYF
CDR3 DNA: TGTGCCAGCAGCTTTAGGCTAGCCAAAAACATTCAGTACTTC